This record covers a single TCR beta chain. Its target is not known. The source of the sample is a study of cytomegalovirus exposure and HLA in healthy donors. Regarding the study as a whole: The authors enumerated 150 to 200 TCR beta chains as linked to cytomegalovirus. Cytomegalovirus status, reportedly, was diagnosed with high specificity and sensitivity by the classifier. TCR sequences were mostly rare, though some public TCRs occurred in many donors.

The CDR3 runs 15 residues. Germline CDR1 SEHNR, CDR2 FQNEAQ (reference sequence). Unmatched junction bases numbered 9, after V lost 10 bases and J lost 0 bases. The data were produced by immunoSEQ multiplex PCR, yet TCRdb's version contains in-frame clones alone and is incomplete. Of 95,000 to 150,000 clones detected, 89% appear once; the ten largest clones hold 1% to 1.4%. The material sequenced was PBMCs. The receptor's source is a young woman in good health and CMV-seronegative. The chain joins TRBV7-9 to TRBJ1-1; 9 positions agree with TRBD1. The CDR3 spells CAIQGAYFMNTEAFF. CDR3 bases: TGTGCCATACAGGGGGCCTACTTCATGAACACTGAAGCTTTCTTT.